This T cell receptor (beta chain) was recovered during a study of regulatory T cells in long-lasting Graves disease (dated by TCRdb to the early 2020s). General notes on the study: In the newly diagnosed Graves' disease group, patients had been taking antithyroid drugs for less than 3 months. Peripheral blood TCR sequencing and RNA sequencing compared persistent Graves' disease patients with newly diagnosed Graves' disease patients. The study took place in China and was registered as a clinical trial. A total of roughly 35 samples underwent TCR sequencing: about 13 from persistent and about 20 from newly diagnosed Graves' disease patients.

The method was multiplex PCR. Reads for this sample came from an Illumina HiSeq 4000. iRepertoire HTBI primers and Arm-PCR amplification of CDR3 regions were used to construct TCR beta libraries. PCR products were gel purified before sequencing. In the authors' own workflow: Across samples, roughly 60 TRBV and approximately 15 TRBJ segments were identified and used for gene usage analysis of CDR3 amino acid clonotypes. COPE and FqMerger were used to merge filtered high-quality paired reads into contigs. BLAST was used to align contigs to the IMGT TRBV, TRBD and TRBJ reference genes, and CDR3 was defined following IMGT. Any clonotype with a frequency above 0.1% was counted as a highly expanded clone. Shannon entropy served as the measure of repertoire diversity, while the Gini coefficient captured V-J evenness. Public clonotypes were defined as clonotypes shared by more than one individual. The public reads were reanalyzed by TCRdb: fastp trimming at Q25, MiXCR alignment, in-frame beta chains only. Identical CDR3 protein sequences are pooled into one entry, listed with their most common genes and DNA. The V and J calls come from TCRdb's annotation, not from the publication. This sample is represented by 510,000 or so distinct CDR3 sequences; approximately 12% of them were singletons. Of the sample, approximately 9.6% falls within the top ten clones.

There are 15 amino acids in the CDR3, from cysteine to phenylalanine inclusive. Left in the record is the CDR3 DNA by itself, 45 bases read in frame from the first base. The CDR1 and CDR2 encoded by the germline V gene are SGHAT and FQNNGV. A distance of 11 bases separates the germline ends of V and J, which lose 3 bases and 0 bases respectively. The table lists this clonotype with many counts. Its binding antigen is unknown. Per-base qualities were not stored, and no clone one base away is much larger. The time point label, as the study defines it: newly diagnosed GD, antithyroid drugs for less than 3 months. For both TCR sequencing and RNA sequencing, RNA was extracted from PBMCs using TRIzol. The diagnosis of Graves' disease was made according to American Thyroid Association guidelines. Patients for the study were recruited at an endocrinology department in Xi'an, China. Each patient gave approximately 10 milliliters of peripheral blood, collected in an EDTA anticoagulant tube. Ficoll Paque Plus density gradient separation was used to isolate PBMCs, and no further T cell sorting was done. An Agilent 2100 Bioanalyzer and agarose gel were used to assess RNA quality, and a NanoDrop 2000 was used to measure RNA concentration.

Findings and caveats that apply to the study as a whole: Only the TCR beta chain was sequenced and analyzed. Only peripheral blood was studied, because thyroid tissue, the primary lesion, was inaccessible. The authors acknowledged the small sample size as a limitation that may reduce accuracy. Persistent disease showed preferential use of TRBV28, TRBJ1-2 and TRBJ2-5, whereas newly diagnosed disease favored TRBV20-1 and TRBJ2-1. A larger number of public clonotypes was shared among persistent patients (around 2,500) than among newly diagnosed patients (about 990). Persistent Graves' disease patients showed lower TCR Shannon entropy and fewer highly expanded clones than newly diagnosed patients, suggesting clonal expansion.

The data were also submitted as part of a second study, on T cells in Graves' hyperthyroidism and ophthalmopathy. As the second paper documents: Stable Graves' hyperthyroidism was defined as the absence of progression to ophthalmopathy over 18 months of follow-up. Hyperthyroidism patients were aged 18 to 65 years and newly diagnosed, with disease duration of less than 2 months. Patients with uncontrolled infections, other autoimmune diseases, pregnancy or lactation were excluded. Diagnoses were established on the basis of clinical symptoms, serum thyroxine and TRAb, thyroid ultrasound, and orbital computed tomography. The first round of RT-PCR for the TCR CDR3 was performed with the HTBI primer set and the Qiagen OneStep RT-PCR kit. Most expanded thyroid clonotypes (frequency above 0.001) were also found in blood, which suggests that blood repertoires may mirror thyroid immune responses. In cross-validation, a model built on a 13 V-J signature told ophthalmopathy apart from stable hyperthyroidism with 85% to 90% sensitivity and about 81% specificity, and in testing the same model reached 80%/75%. In validation, the model predicted progression to ophthalmopathy with 65% to 71% sensitivity and approximately 78% specificity, a median of 6.5 months before onset. TCR V-J signatures able to tell the groups apart were searched for in a discovery cohort of 90 to 100 patients, of whom roughly 42 had Graves' ophthalmopathy and about 60 had stable Graves' hyperthyroidism. An independent validation cohort of 18 to 20 hyperthyroidism patients and approximately 16 patients who later progressed to ophthalmopathy tested prospective prediction of ophthalmopathy. The 100 or so discovery patients were divided at random into training and test sets in a 7:3 ratio. The study also compared thyroid tissue and blood T-cell repertoires from a handful of Graves' hyperthyroidism patients. Following sampling, methimazole starting at 30 mg daily was given to hyperthyroidism patients, and high-dose intravenous methylprednisolone was given to ophthalmopathy patients. A second multiplex PCR round built the libraries, followed by size selection and purification. Paired-end sequencing of the libraries was performed with 100 bp reads on an Illumina HiSeq2000. Raw data were processed with SOAPnuke, discarding reads with adapters, uncalled bases, mean Phred below 15, or no exact constant-primer or identifier match. COPE v1.2.5 was used to merge high-quality paired reads, and clonotypes were defined as unique nucleotide sequences. MiTCR v1.1 was used to align the clonotypes against IMGT TRBV, TRBD and TRBJ reference segments. Only V-J combinations with frequency above 0.0001, covering approximately 99% of repertoires, were analysed. The TCS score was defined as F50 (clonal expansion) divided by E x V (chaos), with BLOSUM62-based TCRdist calculated between CDR3 peptides within each V-J. Welch's t-statistics and random forest reduced some 510 V-J features to around 14, which were used in a naive Bayes classifier (R e1071). Sample size was not statistically predetermined, and investigators were not blinded to group allocation. According to the paper, TCR Vbeta CDR3 sequencing was carried out on roughly 130 peripheral blood samples, which came from approximately 43 ophthalmopathy, some 73 hyperthyroidism and some 17 progressor patients.

This TCR derives from a woman younger than 45 with Graves disease. Donor details come from another sample of the same person, matched by shared clones. The chain is assembled from TRBV11-2 and TRBJ1-1; TRBD1 is possibly the D segment (6 matching bases). The specimen was peripheral blood mononuclear cells (PBMCs), collected at new diagnosis, from a patient treated with antithyroid drugs. The CDR3 amino acid sequence is: CASSFQRTVNTEAFF. The base sequence is TGTGCCAGCAGCTTTCAAAGGACAGTGAACACTGAAGCTTTCTTT. With the portions outside the CDR3 filled from the reference TRBV11-2 and TRBJ1-1 genes, the complete variable region becomes EAGVAQSPRYKIIEKRQSVAFWCNPISGHATLYWYQQILGQGPKLLIQFQNNGVVDDSQLPKDRFSAERLKGVDSTLKIQPAKLEDSAVYLCASSFQRTVNTEAFFGQGTRLTVV.